These 26 T cell receptor beta chains were sequenced from one sample in a study of blood T cell repertoires in COVID-19. Generated by immunoSEQ multiplex PCR, the TCRdb table keeps only in-frame clones and is missing some. The repertoire includes roughly 400,000 clones, approximately 87% of them detected once, and about a tenth sits in the top ten. The sample was PBMCs or T cells enriched from blood (not recorded which). Receptors were obtained from a woman aged 45 to 65 who had recovered from COVID-19.

The genes are TRBV19 and TRBJ2-5; 9 nucleotides line up with TRBD2. CDR3 length: 14 amino acids. Germline CDR1 LNHDA, CDR2 SQIVND (reference sequence). V shed 6 bases, J shed 5 bases, and the junction held 7 bases outside the gene matches. CDR3 nucleotides: TGTGCCAGTAGGGCTAGCGGGGATTGGGAGACCCAGTACTTC. It yields the protein CASRASGDWETQYF.

CDR3: CSVVPLGTEAFF. In DNA, the CDR3 is TGCAGCGTTGTGCCCCTCGGCACTGAAGCTTTCTTT. The chain recombines TRBV29-1 with TRBJ1-1; D remains unclear. The CDR3 extends over 12 amino acids. V was cut by 4 bases and J by 4 bases, with 10 bases left in between. The germline V gene encodes CDR1 SQVTM and CDR2 ANQGSEA.

The chain recombines TRBV11-2 with TRBJ1-2; D gene unclear. Between the trimmed V and J ends, which lost 3 bases and 6 bases, there was a span of 11 bases. This CDR3 region has 13 residues. From germline, CDR1 is SGHAT and CDR2 FQNNGV. The CDR3 region is CASSFFKGDGYTF. The CDR3 DNA reads as TGTGCCAGCAGCTTCTTTAAGGGAGATGGCTACACCTTC.

This chain connects TRBV28 to TRBJ1-4, with D perhaps matching TRBD1 (6 bases). The CDR3 is made up of 14 amino acids. With 5 bases removed from V and 8 bases from J, the gap between germline ends came to 15 bases. Germline V lookup: CDR1 MDHEN, CDR2 SYDVKM. The CDR3 region is CASSRAGVEEKLFF. CDR3 nucleotide sequence: TGTGCCAGCAGTCGAGCAGGGGTTGAGGAAAAACTGTTTTTT.

The chain links TRBV11-2 to TRBJ2-5, with 8 nucleotides matching TRBD2. Germline CDR1 is SGHAT and CDR2 is FQNNGV. Trimming at V came to 5 bases and at J to 5 bases, leaving 13 bases not matched to a gene. The CDR3 runs 16 residues. The chain's CDR3 is CASSPLWKRGWETQYF. CDR3 sequence (DNA): TGTGCCAGCAGCCCGTTATGGAAGCGGGGGTGGGAGACCCAGTACTTC.

This sequence joins TRBV6-2 or TRBV6-3 and TRBJ1-2; TRBD1 agrees at 7 bases. Germline CDR1 and CDR2: MNHEY and SVGEGT. This CDR3 has 14 amino acids. V was pared by 0 bases and J by 7 bases, with 5 bases of the junction left unmatched. The DNA of the CDR3 is TGTGCCAGCAGTTACTCGATGAGGGGGCTTGGCTACACCTTC. It encodes CASSYSMRGLGYTF.

This clone came up once. The J gene is TRBJ2-7, the V gene TRBV25-1, with 7 bases matching TRBD2. J lost 0 bases, V lost 6 bases, and 2 bases had no gene match. From germline, CDR1 is MGHDK and CDR2 SYGVNS. This CDR3 comprises 13 residues. The CDR3 DNA reads TGTGCCAGCAGGTCGGGGGGCTCCTACGAGCAGTACTTC. Encoded protein: CASRSGGSYEQYF.

This sequence joins TRBV5-1 and TRBJ1-4; D is ambiguous. The CDR3 has 15 residues. V gave up 0 bases and J gave up 4 bases, with 10 bases separating them. Germline loops: CDR1 SGHRS, CDR2 YFSETQ. The CDR3 DNA reads as TGCGCCAGCAGCTTGGATGCAGGCCTTAATGAAAAACTGTTTTTT. This sequence encodes CASSLDAGLNEKLFF.

This chain uses TRBV5-1 with TRBJ2-4; D perhaps matches TRBD1 (5 bases). CDR1 and CDR2 from the germline V gene are SGHRS and YFSETQ. This CDR3 region has 16 residues. Trimming shortened V by 0 bases and J by 0 bases, and 10 bases separated the two germline ends. Here the CDR3 reads CASSLAVGLAKNIQYF. Here the CDR3 DNA reads TGCGCCAGCAGCTTGGCCGTGGGGCTAGCCAAAAACATTCAGTACTTC.

The V gene is TRBV28, the J gene TRBJ1-2; unclear D gene. Germline CDR1 is MDHEN and CDR2 is SYDVKM. The CDR3 covers 12 residues. V was pared by 4 bases and J by 1 base, with 4 bases between. CDR3 DNA sequence: TGTGCCAGCAGTTCAGATAACTATGGCTACACCTTC. This codes for CASSSDNYGYTF.

The chain has TRBV3-1 (or the pseudogene TRBV3-2) and TRBJ1-2; unclear D gene. Germline V gene sequence: CDR1 LGHDT, CDR2 YNNKEL (reference sequence). There are 13 residues in the CDR3. V was pared by 3 bases and J by 5 bases, with 10 bases between. CDR3 nucleotides: TGTGCCAGCAGCCAGGAGGCGCTATATGGCTACACCTTC. Encoded protein: CASSQEALYGYTF.

The chain joins TRBV7-8 to TRBJ1-1; D ambiguous. Germline assignment: CDR1 SGHVS and CDR2 FQNEAQ. Trimming took 2 bases from V and 1 from J, leaving 14 bases between them. This CDR3 comprises 16 residues. The CDR3 nucleotides read TGTGCCAGCAGCTTACTCCCCCGGGGTTGGAACACTGAAGCTTTCTTT. Amino acid sequence: CASSLLPRGWNTEAFF.

This chain links TRBV14 with TRBJ2-3; 9 bases align to TRBD2. Germline loops: CDR1 SGHDN, CDR2 FVKESK. The CDR3 sequence is 17 residues long. V gave up 0 bases and J gave up 0 bases; unmatched junction bases: 4. This chain's CDR3 is CASSQDERGDSTDTQYF. In DNA, the CDR3 is TGTGCCAGCAGCCAAGATGAGCGGGGGGATAGCACAGATACGCAGTATTTT.

The chain is built from TRBV5-6 and TRBJ2-7, with D possibly being TRBD2 (6 bases). This CDR3 contains 15 residues. Trimming removed 6 bases at V and 3 bases at J, with 19 bases between. CDR1 is SGHDT, CDR2 YYEEEE, per germline. The CDR3 nucleotides are TGTGCCAGCACCCTCCGTTCCGGGGGTATCTACGAGCAGTACTTC. This sequence encodes CASTLRSGGIYEQYF.

A remark on this clone: This sample includes further DNA sequences coding for the same CDR3. The chain joins TRBV5-1 to TRBJ1-5; no clear D gene. This CDR3 spans 13 amino acids. The V gene lost 0 bases and the J gene lost 5 bases, with 6 bases spanning the gap. Looked up from germline, CDR1 is SGHRS and CDR2 is YFSETQ. The chain's CDR3 is CASSLAGDQPQHF. The CDR3 nucleotides read TGCGCCAGCAGCTTGGCCGGGGATCAGCCCCAGCATTTT.

V gene TRBV3-1 (or the pseudogene TRBV3-2) combines with J gene TRBJ1-6, with D uncertain. Between the trimmed V and J ends, which lost 6 bases and 3 bases, there was a span of 12 bases. The CDR3 has 15 residues. Germline V gene lookup returns CDR1 LGHDT and CDR2 YNNKEL (reference sequence). The CDR3 DNA sequence: TGTGCCAGCAGACCCGCTCACATCTATAATTCACCCCTCCACTTT. It yields the protein CASRPAHIYNSPLHF.

The chain couples TRBV3-1 (or the pseudogene TRBV3-2) to TRBJ2-3, with TRBD2 matching over 9 bases. The CDR3 runs 15 residues. Germline loops: CDR1 LGHDT, CDR2 YNNKEL (reference sequence). Losses at the gene ends were 1 base for V and 2 bases for J; bases not matched to a gene: 1. CDR3 nucleotides: TGTGCCAGCAGCCAAGTAGCGGGGGTCACAGATACGCAGTATTTT. Its protein product is CASSQVAGVTDTQYF.

The genes are TRBV7-9 and TRBJ1-1; 7 bases map to TRBD1. V dropped 6 bases and J dropped 7; count of bases not matched to a gene: 8. The CDR3 runs to 13 residues. Germline V gene sequence: CDR1 SEHNR, CDR2 FQNEAQ (reference sequence). CDR3 protein: CASSLRQGGEAFF. The CDR3 coding sequence is TGTGCCAGCAGTTTAAGACAGGGCGGTGAAGCTTTCTTT.

This clone was counted a few times. The chain joins TRBV4-2 to TRBJ2-2; D gene ambiguous. V dropped 3 bases and J dropped 8 bases, with 7 bases sitting between them. This CDR3 is 12 amino acids long. The V gene's germline CDR1 is LGHNA and CDR2 YNFKEQ. CDR3 sequence reads: CASSHTAGELFF. The CDR3 bases are TGTGCCAGCAGCCATACTGCGGGGGAGCTGTTTTTT.

This chain joins TRBV19 and TRBJ2-1; 8 bases align to TRBD2. Germline V CDR1 and CDR2: LNHDA, SQIVND (reference sequence). V gave up 7 bases and J gave up 5 bases; unmatched junction bases: 10. This CDR3 comprises 15 residues. The CDR3: CASITMAGGHNEQFF. CDR3 coding DNA: TGTGCCAGTATTACCATGGCGGGGGGACACAATGAGCAGTTCTTC.

The chain is built from TRBV12-5 and TRBJ1-5; D gene ambiguous. The CDR3 covers 13 residues. CDR1 LGHNT and CDR2 FRNRAP come from the germline V gene. The ends were cut back, 0 bases at V and 6 bases at J, with 6 bases in the middle. CDR3 DNA: TGTGCTAGTGGTTTGGTACTCGGTCAGCCCCAGCATTTT. This gives the protein CASGLVLGQPQHF.

The CDR3 nucleotides are TGTGCCAGCAGCGTCGGACTCCCCCTTAACACCGGGGAGCTGTTTTTT. Translated, it gives CASSVGLPLNTGELFF. The gene calls are TRBV9 and TRBJ2-2, with D possibly being TRBD2 (5 bases). The CDR3 has 16 amino acids. CDR1 and CDR2 from the germline V gene are SGDLS and YYNGEE. V was trimmed by 2 bases and J by 2 bases, leaving 13 bases between them.

The V and J genes are TRBV7-9 and TRBJ2-1, with 12 bases identical to TRBD2. CDR1 is SEHNR, CDR2 FQNEAQ, per germline (reference sequence). CDR3 length: 17 amino acids. Germline trimming cut 5 bases from V and 4 bases from J; bases unmatched to any gene: 9. CDR3 region: CASSPRLAGAEYNEQFF. The CDR3 coding sequence is TGTGCCAGCAGCCCACGACTAGCGGGGGCCGAATACAATGAGCAGTTCTTC.

The genes are TRBV5-1 and TRBJ2-7; D might be TRBD1 (6 bases). Trimming removed 5 bases at V and 0 bases at J, with 12 bases between. The CDR3 has 14 residues. Germline CDR1 reads SGHRS; CDR2 reads YFSETQ. DNA for the CDR3: TGCGCCAGCAGAAACAGGGTGAGCTCCTACGAGCAGTACTTC. It is translated as CASRNRVSSYEQYF.

CDR3 amino acids: CASSRAGRGLSTDTQYF. The CDR3 DNA reads TGTGCCAGCAGCAGGGCGGGAAGGGGACTTAGCACAGATACGCAGTATTTT. This chain connects TRBV11-2 to TRBJ2-3; D possibly corresponds to TRBD2 (6 bases). The CDR3 totals 17 residues. The ends were cut back, 5 bases at V and 0 bases at J, with 18 bases in the middle. CDR1 is SGHAT and CDR2 is FQNNGV in the germline V gene. Full variable domain (missing parts from reference TRBV11-2 and TRBJ2-3): EAGVAQSPRYKIIEKRQSVAFWCNPISGHATLYWYQQILGQGPKLLIQFQNNGVVDDSQLPKDRFSAERLKGVDSTLKIQPAKLEDSAVYLCASSRAGRGLSTDTQYFGPGTRLTVL.

The gene calls are TRBV2 and TRBJ2-3, with 9 bases fitting TRBD2. The CDR3 spans 12 residues. The germline CDR1 and CDR2 sequences are SNHLY and FYNNEI. V shed 3 bases and J 9 bases; nucleotides not matched to a gene: 1. The CDR3 spells CASSERGGTQYF. CDR3 nucleotide sequence: TGTGCCAGCAGTGAGCGGGGGGGGACGCAGTATTTT. Looking up the rest from reference TRBV2 and TRBJ2-3 gives the full variable domain: EPEVTQTPSHQVTQMGQEVILRCVPISNHLYFYWYRQILGQKVEFLVSFYNNEISEKSEIFDDQFSVERPDGSNFTLKIRSTKLEDSAMYFCASSERGGTQYFGPGTRLTVL.